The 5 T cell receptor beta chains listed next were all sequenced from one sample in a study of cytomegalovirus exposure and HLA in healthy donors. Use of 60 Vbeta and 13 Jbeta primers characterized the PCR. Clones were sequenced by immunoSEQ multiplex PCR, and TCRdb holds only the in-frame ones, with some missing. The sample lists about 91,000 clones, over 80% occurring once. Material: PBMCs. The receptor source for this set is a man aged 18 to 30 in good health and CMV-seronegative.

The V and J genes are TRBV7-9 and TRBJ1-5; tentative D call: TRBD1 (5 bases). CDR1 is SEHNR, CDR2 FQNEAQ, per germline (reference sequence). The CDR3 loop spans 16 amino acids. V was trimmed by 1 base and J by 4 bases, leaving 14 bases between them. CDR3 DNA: TGTGCCAGCAGCTTAGTGGGTGGGGCAGGGAATCAGCCCCAGCATTTT. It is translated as CASSLVGGAGNQPQHF.

CDR3 DNA sequence: TGTGCCAGCAGTCTCCGGGACAGGGGGGATGGCTACACCTTC. It codes for CASSLRDRGDGYTF. The rearrangement joins TRBV27 to TRBJ1-2; TRBD1 aligns across 11 bases. V gave up 5 bases and J gave up 6 bases; unmatched junction bases: 5. CDR1 is MNHEY, CDR2 SMNVEV, per germline (reference sequence). The CDR3 is made up of 14 amino acids.

The CDR3 is CASKAGLAPSYEQYF. CDR3 DNA sequence: TGTGCCAGTAAGGCCGGCCTAGCGCCCTCCTACGAGCAGTACTTC. This chain links TRBV19 with TRBJ2-5, with a weak D call TRBD2 (6 bases). The J call may be wrong; the DNA end is better matched by TRBJ2-7. CDR1 is LNHDA, CDR2 SQIVND, per germline (reference sequence). This CDR3 has 15 amino acids.

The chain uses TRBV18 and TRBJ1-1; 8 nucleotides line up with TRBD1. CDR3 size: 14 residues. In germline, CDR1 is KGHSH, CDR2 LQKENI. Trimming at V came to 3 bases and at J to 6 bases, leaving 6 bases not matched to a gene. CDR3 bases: TGTGCCAGCTCACCCGGGACAGGATGGTCTGAAGCTTTCTTT. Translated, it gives CASSPGTGWSEAFF.

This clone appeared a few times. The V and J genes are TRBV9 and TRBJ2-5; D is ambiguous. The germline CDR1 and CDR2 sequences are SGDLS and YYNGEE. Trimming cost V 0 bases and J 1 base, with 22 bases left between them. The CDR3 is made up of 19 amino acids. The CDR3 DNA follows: TGTGCCAGCAGCGTAGTTCCCATGGAGCGCCCCACGGCCCAAGAGACCCAGTACTTC. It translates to CASSVVPMERPTAQETQYF. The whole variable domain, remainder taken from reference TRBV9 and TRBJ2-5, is DSGVTQTPKHLITATGQRVTLRCSPRSGDLSVYWYQQSLDQGLQFLIQYYNGEERAKGNILERFSAQQFPDLHSELNLSSLELGDSALYFCASSVVPMERPTAQETQYFGPGTRLLVL.